Listed here is a single TCR beta chain. No cognate antigen has been identified for it. The sample holds no much larger clone one base away, and base qualities are not on file. For sequencing of the TCRbeta CDR3 region, genomic DNA was extracted from the sorted cells. TCRbeta CDR3 regions were sequenced using the immunoSEQ Assay. TCRdb took over this immuneACCESS table, retaining in-frame rearrangements with V and J assigned. Such tables are incomplete; in checked studies, under half of the missing clones stem from an unresolved V gene, and the remainder is unexplained. This sample lists 50,000 or so clones; 70% to 90% were detected once. The ten largest clonotypes hold around 6.7% of the sample. V is pared back by 4 bases and J by 0 bases, with 20 bases lying between the germline termini. The CDR3 covers 19 residues, taking in both the cysteine and the phenylalanine. Only the CDR3 part of the read is kept: 57 bases, read in frame from the first base. Taken from the germline V gene, the CDR1 and CDR2 loops are SGHDT and YYEEEE.

Patients with autoimmune disease history or receiving systemic immunosuppression were excluded from the trial. Peripheral blood for TCR sequencing was drawn from every dose cohort at baseline, at cycle 4 day 1 and at cycle 7 day 1. Samples were obtained from an open-label, multicenter, first-in-human phase I dose-escalation trial of ivuxolimab. The trial enrolled adults with locally advanced or metastatic head and neck squamous cell, hepatocellular, melanoma or renal cell carcinoma. Before TCR sequencing, CD4+ T cells and CD8+ T cells from peripheral blood were sorted into separate populations. These data belong to a study of OX40 agonist ivuxolimab in advanced cancers. For context, the study as a whole: Ivuxolimab was an agonistic, fully human IgG2 monoclonal antibody directed against OX40 (CD134), a costimulatory receptor. Intravenous ivuxolimab was administered to patients every 2 weeks at six dose levels: 0.01, 0.1, 0.3, 1.5, 3 and 10 mg/kg. Among the approximately 54 dose-escalation patients, 19 had hepatocellular carcinoma, roughly 15 melanoma, 9 renal cell carcinoma and 9 head and neck cancer. In the dose-escalation cohort, 82.7% of patients were male, and the mean age was around 60 years, with a range of about 23 to 80. Patients were allowed to have had prior anti-PD-1, anti-PD-L1 or anti-CTLA-4 therapy, and 30% to 40% of the dose-escalation patients had been treated with checkpoint inhibitors. Partial responses occurred in three dose-escalation patients, of whom one had hepatocellular carcinoma and two had cutaneous melanoma. Peripheral TCRbeta sequencing aimed to test whether ivuxolimab altered TCR sequence diversity and caused clonal T-cell expansion. The paper covers the monotherapy dose-escalation part of the phase I ivuxolimab trial, which included N ≈ 50 patients.

The full study reports these points: Partial responders in the 0.1-3.0 mg/kg groups had among the lowest normalized peripheral clonal expansion, especially among CD8+ T cells. The antigen specificity of the peripheral T cells that underwent clonal expansion was not determined. On average, CD8+ T cells showed more expanded clones than CD4+ T cells after ivuxolimab. Low levels of normalized T-cell clonal expansion were also seen in some nonresponding patients. At doses of 0.1 to 3.0 mg/kg, clonal expansion of both CD4+ and CD8+ T cells in blood was seen between baseline and week 6.

This TCR came from an adult with an advanced solid tumor such as melanoma, head and neck, liver or kidney cancer. Recombination joined TRBV5-6 with TRBJ1-6; a tentative D call is TRBD1 (5 bases match). Sequenced here: CD4+ or CD8+ T cells sorted from blood, sampled in a trial of the OX40 agonist ivuxolimab. The CDR3 protein sequence reads: CASSLGGIGLGSYNSPLHF. At the DNA level, the sequence is TGTGCCAGCAGCCTGGGGGGGATTGGATTGGGCTCCTATAATTCACCCCTCCACTTT.